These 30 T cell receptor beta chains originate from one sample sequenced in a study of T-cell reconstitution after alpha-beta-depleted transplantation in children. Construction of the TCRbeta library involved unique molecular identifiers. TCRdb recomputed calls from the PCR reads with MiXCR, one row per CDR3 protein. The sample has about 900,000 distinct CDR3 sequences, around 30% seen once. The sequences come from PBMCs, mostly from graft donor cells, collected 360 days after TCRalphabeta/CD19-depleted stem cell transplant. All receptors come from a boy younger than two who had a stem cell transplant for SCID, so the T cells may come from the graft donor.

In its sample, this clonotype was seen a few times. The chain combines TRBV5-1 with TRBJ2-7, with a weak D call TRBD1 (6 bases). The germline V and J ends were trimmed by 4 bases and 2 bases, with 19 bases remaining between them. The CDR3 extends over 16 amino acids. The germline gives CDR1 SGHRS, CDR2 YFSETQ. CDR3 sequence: CASSPTENRVTYEQYF. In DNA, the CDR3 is TGCGCCAGCAGCCCGACCGAGAACAGGGTAACCTACGAGCAGTACTTC.

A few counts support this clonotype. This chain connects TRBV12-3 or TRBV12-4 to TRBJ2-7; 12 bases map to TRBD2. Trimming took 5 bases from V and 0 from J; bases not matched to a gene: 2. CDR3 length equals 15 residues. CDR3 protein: CASSRTSGDSYEQYF. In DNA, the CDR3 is TGTGCCAGCAGTAGGACTAGCGGGGACTCCTACGAGCAGTACTTC.

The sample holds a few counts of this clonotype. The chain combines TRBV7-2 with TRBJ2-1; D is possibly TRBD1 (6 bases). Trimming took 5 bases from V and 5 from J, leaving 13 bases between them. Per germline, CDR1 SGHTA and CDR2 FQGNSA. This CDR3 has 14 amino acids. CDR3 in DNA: TGTGCCAGCAGCCAAGTGACAGGAGACAATGAGCAGTTCTTC. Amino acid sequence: CASSQVTGDNEQFF.

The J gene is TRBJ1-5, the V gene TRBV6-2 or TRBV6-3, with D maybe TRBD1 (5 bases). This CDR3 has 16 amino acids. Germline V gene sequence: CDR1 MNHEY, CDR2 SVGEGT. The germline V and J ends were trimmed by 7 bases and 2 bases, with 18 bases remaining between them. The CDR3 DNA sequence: TGTGCCAGCAACTGGGCCGGGGGATTGGGCAATCAGCCCCAGCATTTT. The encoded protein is CASNWAGGLGNQPQHF.

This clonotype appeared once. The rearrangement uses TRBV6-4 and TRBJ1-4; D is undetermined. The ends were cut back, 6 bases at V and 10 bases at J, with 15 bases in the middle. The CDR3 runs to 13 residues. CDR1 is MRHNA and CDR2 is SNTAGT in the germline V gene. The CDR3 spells CASRDVGVGKLFF. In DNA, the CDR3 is TGTGCCAGCAGGGACGTTGGAGTCGGAAAACTGTTTTTT.

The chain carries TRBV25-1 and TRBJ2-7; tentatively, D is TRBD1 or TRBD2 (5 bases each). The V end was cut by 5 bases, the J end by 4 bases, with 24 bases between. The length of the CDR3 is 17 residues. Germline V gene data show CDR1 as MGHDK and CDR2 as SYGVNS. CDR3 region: CASSSFIAVMGVYEQYF. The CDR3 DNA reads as TGTGCCAGCAGTTCGTTTATAGCAGTCATGGGGGTATACGAGCAGTACTTC.

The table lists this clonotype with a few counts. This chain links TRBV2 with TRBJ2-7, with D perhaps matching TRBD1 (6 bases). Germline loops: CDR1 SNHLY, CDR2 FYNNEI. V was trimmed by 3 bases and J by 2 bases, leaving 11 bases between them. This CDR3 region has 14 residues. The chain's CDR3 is CASSDQGYTYEQYF. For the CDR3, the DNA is TGTGCCAGCAGTGACCAGGGGTATACCTACGAGCAGTACTTC.

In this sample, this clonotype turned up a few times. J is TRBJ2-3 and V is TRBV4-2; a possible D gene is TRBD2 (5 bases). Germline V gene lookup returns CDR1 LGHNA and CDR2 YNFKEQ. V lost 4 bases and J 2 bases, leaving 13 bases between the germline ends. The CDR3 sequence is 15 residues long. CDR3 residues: CASSPLVDYTDTQYF. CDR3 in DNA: TGTGCCAGCAGCCCCCTCGTCGACTACACAGATACGCAGTATTTT.

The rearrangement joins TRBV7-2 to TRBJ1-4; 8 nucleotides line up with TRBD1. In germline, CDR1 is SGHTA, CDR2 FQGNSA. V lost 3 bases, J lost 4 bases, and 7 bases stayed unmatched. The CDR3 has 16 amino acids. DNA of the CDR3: TGTGCCAGCAGCTTCTCCAGGGGGCGAAATAATGAAAAACTGTTTTTT. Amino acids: CASSFSRGRNNEKLFF.

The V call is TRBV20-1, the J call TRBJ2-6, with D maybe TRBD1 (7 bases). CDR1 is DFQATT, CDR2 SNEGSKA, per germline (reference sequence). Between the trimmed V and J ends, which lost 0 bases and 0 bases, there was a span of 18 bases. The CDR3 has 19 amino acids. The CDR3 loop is CSARDVTGQGGSGANVLTF. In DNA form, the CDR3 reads TGCAGTGCTAGAGATGTGACGGGGCAGGGGGGCTCTGGGGCCAACGTCCTGACTTTC.

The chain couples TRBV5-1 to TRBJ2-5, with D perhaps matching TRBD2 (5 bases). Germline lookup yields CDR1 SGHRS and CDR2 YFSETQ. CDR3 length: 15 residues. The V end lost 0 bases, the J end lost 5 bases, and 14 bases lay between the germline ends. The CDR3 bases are TGCGCCAGCAGCTTGGTCTCGGGGTCCGGGGAGACCCAGTACTTC. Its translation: CASSLVSGSGETQYF. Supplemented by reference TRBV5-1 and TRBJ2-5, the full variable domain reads KAGVTQTPRYLIKTRGQQVTLSCSPISGHRSVSWYQQTPGQGLQFLFEYFSETQRNKGNFPGRFSGRQFSNSRSEMNVSTLELGDSALYLCASSLVSGSGETQYFGPGTRLLVL.

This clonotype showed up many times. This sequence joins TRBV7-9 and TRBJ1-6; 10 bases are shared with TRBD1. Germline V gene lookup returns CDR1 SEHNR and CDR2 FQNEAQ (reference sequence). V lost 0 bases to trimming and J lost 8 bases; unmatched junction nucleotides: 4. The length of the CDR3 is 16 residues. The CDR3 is CASSLAAGTGDSPLHF. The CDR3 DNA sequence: TGTGCCAGCAGCTTAGCGGCCGGGACAGGGGATTCACCCCTCCACTTT.

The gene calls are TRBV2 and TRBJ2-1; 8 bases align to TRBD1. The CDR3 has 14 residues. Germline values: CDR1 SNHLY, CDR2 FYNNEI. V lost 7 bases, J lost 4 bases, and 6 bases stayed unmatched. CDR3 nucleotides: TGTGCCAGCACGTTCAGGGGGCTTTACAATGAGCAGTTCTTC. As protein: CASTFRGLYNEQFF. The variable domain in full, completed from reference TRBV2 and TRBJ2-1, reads EPEVTQTPSHQVTQMGQEVILRCVPISNHLYFYWYRQILGQKVEFLVSFYNNEISEKSEIFDDQFSVERPDGSNFTLKIRSTKLEDSAMYFCASTFRGLYNEQFFGPGTRLTVL.

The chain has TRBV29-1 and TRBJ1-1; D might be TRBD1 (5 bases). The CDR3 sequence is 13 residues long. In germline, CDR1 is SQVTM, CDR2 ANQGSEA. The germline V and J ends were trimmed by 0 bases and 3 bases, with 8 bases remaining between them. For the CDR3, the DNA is TGCAGCGTTGAAGATTTACAGGACACTGAAGCTTTCTTT. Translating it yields CSVEDLQDTEAFF.

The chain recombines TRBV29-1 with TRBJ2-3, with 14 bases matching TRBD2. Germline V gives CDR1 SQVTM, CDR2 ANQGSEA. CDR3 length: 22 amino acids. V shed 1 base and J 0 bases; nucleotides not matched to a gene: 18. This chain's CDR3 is CSVEVLGLAGGLFAPSTDTQYF. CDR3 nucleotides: TGCAGCGTTGAAGTCCTTGGACTAGCGGGGGGCCTTTTCGCCCCTAGCACAGATACGCAGTATTTT.

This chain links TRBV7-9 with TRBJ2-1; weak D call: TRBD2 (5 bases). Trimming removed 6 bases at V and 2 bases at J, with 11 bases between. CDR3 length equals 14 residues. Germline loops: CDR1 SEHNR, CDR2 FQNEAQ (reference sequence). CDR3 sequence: CASRRAATYNEQFF. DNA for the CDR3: TGTGCCAGCAGGAGGGCGGCTACCTACAATGAGCAGTTCTTC.

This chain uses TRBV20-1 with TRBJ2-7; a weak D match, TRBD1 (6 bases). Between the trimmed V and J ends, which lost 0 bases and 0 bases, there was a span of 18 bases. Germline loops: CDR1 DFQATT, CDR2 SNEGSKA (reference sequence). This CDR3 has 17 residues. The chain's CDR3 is CSARDFLDSGSSYEQYF. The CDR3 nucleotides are TGCAGTGCTAGAGATTTTTTGGACAGCGGAAGCTCCTACGAGCAGTACTTC.

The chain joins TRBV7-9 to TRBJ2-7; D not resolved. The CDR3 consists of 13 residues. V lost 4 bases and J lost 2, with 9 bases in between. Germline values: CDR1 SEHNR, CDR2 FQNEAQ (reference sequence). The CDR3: CASSSNPPYEQYF. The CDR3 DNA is TGTGCCAGCAGCTCAAACCCTCCCTACGAGCAGTACTTC. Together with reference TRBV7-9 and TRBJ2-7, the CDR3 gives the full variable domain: DTGVSQNPRHKITKRGQNVTFRCDPISEHNRLYWYRQTLGQGPEFLTYFQNEAQLEKSRLLSDRFSAERPKGSFSTLEIQRTEQGDSAMYLCASSSNPPYEQYFGPGTRLTVT.

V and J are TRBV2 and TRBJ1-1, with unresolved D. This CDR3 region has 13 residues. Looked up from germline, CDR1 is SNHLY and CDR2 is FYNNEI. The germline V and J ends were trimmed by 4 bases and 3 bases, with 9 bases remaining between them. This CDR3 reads CASSGRQDTEAFF. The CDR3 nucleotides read TGTGCCAGCAGTGGTCGTCAGGACACTGAAGCTTTCTTT. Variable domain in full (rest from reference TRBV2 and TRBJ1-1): EPEVTQTPSHQVTQMGQEVILRCVPISNHLYFYWYRQILGQKVEFLVSFYNNEISEKSEIFDDQFSVERPDGSNFTLKIRSTKLEDSAMYFCASSGRQDTEAFFGQGTRLTVV.

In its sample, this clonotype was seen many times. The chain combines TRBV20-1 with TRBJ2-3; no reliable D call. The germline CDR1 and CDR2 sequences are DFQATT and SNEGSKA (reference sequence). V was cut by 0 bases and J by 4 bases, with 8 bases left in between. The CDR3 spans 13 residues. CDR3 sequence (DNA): TGCAGTGCTAGAGATCTAGGGTCAGATACGCAGTATTTT. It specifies CSARDLGSDTQYF.

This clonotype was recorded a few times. The DNA for the CDR3 is TGTGCCAGCAGCTTTCCGAAGAGGGCTGAAGCTTTCTTT. Encoded protein: CASSFPKRAEAFF. This sequence joins TRBV11-1 and TRBJ1-1; D gene ambiguous. Germline CDR1 reads SGHAT; CDR2 reads FQDESV (reference sequence). The germline V and J ends were trimmed by 3 bases and 6 bases, with 11 bases remaining between them. This CDR3 is 13 amino acids long. The full variable domain, with the rest looked up from reference TRBV11-1 and TRBJ1-1, is EAEVAQSPRYKITEKSQAVAFWCDPISGHATLYWYRQILGQGPELLVQFQDESVVDDSQLPKDRFSAERLKGVDSTLKIQPAELGDSAMYLCASSFPKRAEAFFGQGTRLTVV.

The CDR3 loop is CASSVGLLTGELFF. The CDR3 nucleotides are TGTGCCAGCAGCGTGGGACTTCTCACCGGGGAGCTGTTTTTT. The genes are TRBV9 and TRBJ2-2, with D possibly TRBD2 on 6 matching bases. This CDR3 is built from 14 residues. CDR1 SGDLS and CDR2 YYNGEE come from the germline V gene. V shed 2 bases and J shed 4 bases, with 9 bases lying between them.

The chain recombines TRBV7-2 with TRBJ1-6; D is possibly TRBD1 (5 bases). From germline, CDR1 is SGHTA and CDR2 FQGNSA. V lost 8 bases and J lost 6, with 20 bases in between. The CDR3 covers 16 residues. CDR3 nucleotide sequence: TGTGCCAGCGGTCTAAGGGGTGGGGGGGGTAATTCACCCCTCCACTTT. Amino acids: CASGLRGGGGNSPLHF.

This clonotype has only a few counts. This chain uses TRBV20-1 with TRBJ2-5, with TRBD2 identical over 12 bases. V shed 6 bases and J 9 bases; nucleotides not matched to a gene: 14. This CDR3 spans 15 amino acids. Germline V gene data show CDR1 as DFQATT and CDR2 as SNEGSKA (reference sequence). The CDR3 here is CSARTSGAFGKAQYF. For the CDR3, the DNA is TGCAGTGCCAGGACTAGCGGGGCCTTCGGGAAGGCCCAGTACTTC.

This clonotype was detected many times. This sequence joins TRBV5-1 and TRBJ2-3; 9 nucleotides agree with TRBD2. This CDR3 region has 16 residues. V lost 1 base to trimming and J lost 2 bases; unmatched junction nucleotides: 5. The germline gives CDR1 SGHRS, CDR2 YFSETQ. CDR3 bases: TGCGCCAGCAGCTTGACCGGGACTAGCTTCACAGATACGCAGTATTTT. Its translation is CASSLTGTSFTDTQYF.

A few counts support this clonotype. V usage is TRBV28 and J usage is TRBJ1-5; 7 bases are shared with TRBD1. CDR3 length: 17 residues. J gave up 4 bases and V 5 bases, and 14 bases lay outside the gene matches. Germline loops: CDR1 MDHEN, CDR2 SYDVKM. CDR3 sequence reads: CASSLTGAARYNQPQHF. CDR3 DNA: TGTGCCAGCAGTCTTACAGGGGCAGCCAGATATAATCAGCCCCAGCATTTT.

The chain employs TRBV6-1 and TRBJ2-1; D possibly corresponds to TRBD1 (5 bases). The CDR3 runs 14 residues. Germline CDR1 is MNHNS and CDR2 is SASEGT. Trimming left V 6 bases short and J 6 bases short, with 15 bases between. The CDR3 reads CASSKGVKVNEQFF. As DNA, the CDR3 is TGTGCCAGCAGCAAAGGGGTCAAGGTCAATGAGCAGTTCTTC.

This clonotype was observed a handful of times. The DNA for the CDR3 is TGTGCCAGCAGCTTTCCTCCGTACGCCGAGCAGTACTTC. The encoded protein is CASSFPPYAEQYF. This sequence joins TRBV11-2 and TRBJ2-7; D is uncertain. Germline CDR1 SGHAT, CDR2 FQNNGV. Trimming took off 3 bases at V and 6 bases at J, with 12 bases between the two ends. The CDR3 extends over 13 amino acids.

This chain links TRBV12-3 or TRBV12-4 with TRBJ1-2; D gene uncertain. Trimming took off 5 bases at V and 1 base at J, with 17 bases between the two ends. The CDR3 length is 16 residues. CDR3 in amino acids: CASSLRSGQNNYGYTF. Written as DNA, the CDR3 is TGTGCCAGCAGTCTACGCTCAGGCCAGAATAACTATGGCTACACCTTC.

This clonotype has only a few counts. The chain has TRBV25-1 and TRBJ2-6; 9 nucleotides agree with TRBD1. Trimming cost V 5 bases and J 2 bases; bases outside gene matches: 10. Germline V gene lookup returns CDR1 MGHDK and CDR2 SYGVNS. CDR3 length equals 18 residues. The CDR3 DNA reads TGTGCCAGCAGTCACACCCCGGGACAGGGAACTGGGGCCAACGTCCTGACTTTC. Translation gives CASSHTPGQGTGANVLTF.